Listed below are T cell receptor beta chains from one sample, sequenced in a study of blood T cell repertoires in COVID-19. Generated by immunoSEQ multiplex PCR, the TCRdb table keeps only in-frame clones and is missing some. The data show about 80,000 clones, 60% to 80% seen once. Sequenced input: peripheral blood. The source is a man aged 65-85 years with active or convalescent COVID-19. Both conserved end residues are part of each CDR3. D genes are given only for firm matches. Some rows mark clone size as missing; the rest say once, few, many or name a class of expanded clone.

CDR3aa	CDR3nt	v_gene	j_gene	d_gene	abundance
CASSLGRQGFDTQYF	TGTGCCAGCAGCTTAGGTCGTCAGGGCTTTGATACGCAGTATTTT	TRBV5-4	TRBJ2-3	NA	NA
CASSHFRRDRLNSPLHF	TGTGCCAGCAGCCATTTTCGACGTGACAGGCTTAATTCACCCCTCCACTTT	TRBV3-1/TRBV3-2	TRBJ1-6	NA	NA
CASSEETMHQPQHF	TGTGCCAGCAGTGAAGAGACAATGCATCAGCCCCAGCATTTT	TRBV2	TRBJ1-5	NA	NA
CASSLRGGINEKLFF	TGTGCCAGCAGCTTAAGAGGCGGAATTAATGAAAAACTGTTTTTT	TRBV7-3	TRBJ1-4	NA	NA
CATSEKIMGPNNEQFF	TGTGCCACCAGTGAAAAAATCATGGGGCCTAACAATGAGCAGTTCTTC	TRBV24-1	TRBJ2-1	NA	few
CASSTGGNTGELFF	TGTGCCAGCAGCACCGGGGGGAACACCGGGGAGCTGTTTTTT	TRBV3-1/TRBV3-2	TRBJ2-2	NA	NA
CASSSPGRGEKLFF	TGTGCCAGCAGTTCACCAGGGAGGGGTGAAAAACTGTTTTTT	TRBV28	TRBJ1-4	NA	NA
CAISERGQGEGTQYF	TGTGCCATCAGTGAGAGAGGACAGGGAGAGGGGACCCAGTACTTC	TRBV10-3	TRBJ2-5	TRBD1	NA
CASRTGVYGNTIYF	TGTGCCAGCAGGACAGGGGTGTACGGAAACACCATATATTTT	TRBV2	TRBJ1-3	TRBD1	few
CASAVRVQETQYF	TGTGCCAGCGCTGTCCGGGTCCAAGAGACCCAGTACTTC	TRBV7-9	TRBJ2-5	NA	NA
CASSQEGLGLSTSYEQYF	TGCGCCAGCAGCCAAGAGGGTTTGGGACTATCAACTTCTTACGAGCAGTACTTC	TRBV4-1	TRBJ2-7	TRBD2	few
CATSHRQGSDTQYF	TGTGCCACCAGCCACAGACAGGGATCAGATACGCAGTATTTT	TRBV15	TRBJ2-3	TRBD1	NA
CAITAGAHNSPLHF	TGTGCCATCACCGCTGGAGCGCATAATTCACCCCTCCACTTT	TRBV10-3	TRBJ1-6	NA	NA
CASSLGQYNEQFF	TGCGCCAGCAGCTTGGGACAGTACAATGAGCAGTTCTTC	TRBV5-1	TRBJ2-1	NA	NA
CASSTTGGNQPQHF	TGTGCCAGTAGTACAACCGGGGGCAATCAGCCCCAGCATTTT	TRBV19	TRBJ1-5	NA	few
CATSDRYTGGETQYF	TGTGCCACCAGTGATAGGTATACAGGTGGAGAGACCCAGTACTTC	TRBV24-1	TRBJ2-5	NA	NA
CASSPGQGGGEQYF	TGTGCCAGCAGCCCGGGACAGGGGGGCGGCGAGCAGTACTTC	TRBV5-5	TRBJ2-7	TRBD1	NA
CASSFRLQSNEQFF	TGCGCCAGCAGCTTTAGACTCCAGAGCAATGAGCAGTTCTTC	TRBV5-1	TRBJ2-1	NA	NA
CASSSGQGRSPLHF	TGTGCCAGCAGTTCGGGACAGGGAAGGTCACCCCTCCACTTT	TRBV28	TRBJ1-6	TRBD1	many
CASSLPVQGAFYGYTF	TGTGCCAGCAGTTTGCCTGTACAGGGGGCGTTCTATGGCTACACCTTC	TRBV28	TRBJ1-2	TRBD1	few
CASTLRCLGLAVNSYNEQFF	TGTGCCAGCACCTTAAGGTGTCTGGGACTAGCGGTTAACTCCTACAATGAGCAGTTCTTC	TRBV7-3	TRBJ2-1	TRBD2	NA
CASSPHGYEQYF	TGTGCCAGCTCACCCCACGGCTACGAGCAGTACTTC	TRBV18	TRBJ2-7	NA	NA
CAWSLGKNTGELFF	TGTGCCTGGAGTTTGGGCAAGAACACCGGGGAGCTGTTTTTT	TRBV30	TRBJ2-2	NA	NA
CHPSRRFGSPLHF	TGCCACCCCTCCCGCCGGTTCGGTTCACCCCTCCACTTT	TRBV29-1	TRBJ1-6	NA	NA
CASSDQGLSGNTIYF	TGTGCCAGCAGTGACCAGGGCCTCTCTGGAAACACCATATATTTT	TRBV6-1	TRBJ1-3	NA	NA
CASSLAATNEKLFF	TGTGCCAGCAGCTTAGCCGCAACTAATGAAAAACTGTTTTTT	TRBV7-8	TRBJ1-4	NA	NA
CAISVAGGNEQFF	TGTGCCATCAGTGTTGCGGGGGGGAATGAGCAGTTCTTC	TRBV10-3	TRBJ2-1	TRBD2	once
CASSIMSGDVAFF	TGTGCCAGCAGCATTATGTCAGGGGATGTGGCTTTCTTT	TRBV7-2	TRBJ1-1	NA	NA
CASKFGGASEQFF	TGCGCCAGCAAATTCGGGGGGGCCAGTGAGCAGTTCTTC	TRBV10-2	TRBJ2-1	TRBD2	NA
CASIKNTEAFF	TGTGCCAGCATTAAGAACACTGAAGCTTTCTTT	TRBV27	TRBJ1-1	NA	NA
CASSQGQDGAKNIQYF	TGTGCCAGCAGCCAGGGACAGGATGGGGCCAAAAACATTCAGTACTTC	TRBV28	TRBJ2-4	TRBD1	NA
CASSDGQGTHGNEQYF	TGCGCCAGCAGTGACGGACAGGGAACCCACGGGAACGAGCAGTACTTC	TRBV10-1	TRBJ2-7	TRBD1	NA
CASSPGVAGVKTQYF	TGTGCCAGCAGCCCAGGGGTAGCGGGGGTAAAGACCCAGTACTTC	TRBV7-2	TRBJ2-5	TRBD2	NA
CASSEGDYGYTF	TGTGCCAGTAGTGAAGGAGACTATGGCTACACCTTC	TRBV19	TRBJ1-2	NA	NA
CASREQGAGETQYF	TGTGCCAGCAGGGAACAGGGGGCGGGAGAGACCCAGTACTTC	TRBV2	TRBJ2-5	TRBD1	NA
CASSLAGGRSYEQYF	TGTGCCAGCAGCTTAGCGGGGGGGCGCTCCTACGAGCAGTACTTC	TRBV7-2	TRBJ2-7	NA	NA
CASNRQGQYGYTF	TGTGCCAGCAACCGACAGGGACAATATGGCTACACCTTC	TRBV9	TRBJ1-2	TRBD1	once
CATAGNTDTQYF	TGTGCCACCGCGGGAAACACAGATACGCAGTATTTT	TRBV6-5	TRBJ2-3	NA	NA
CASSLGVGDTGELFF	TGTGCCAGCAGCTTGGGCGTCGGGGACACCGGGGAGCTGTTTTTT	TRBV5-4	TRBJ2-2	NA	NA
CASRREDYEQFF	TGTGCCAGCAGGCGAGAGGACTATGAGCAGTTCTTC	TRBV6-5	TRBJ2-1	NA	NA
CASSPYKGANTGELFF	TGTGCCAGCTCACCATATAAAGGGGCGAACACCGGGGAGCTGTTTTTT	TRBV18	TRBJ2-2	NA	NA
CASSLEGAFGTFF	TGTGCCAGCAGCTTAGAGGGGGCATTCGGTACTTTCTTT	TRBV7-9	TRBJ1-1	TRBD1	NA
CASTKVGTPYQETQYF	TGTGCCAGCACCAAAGTAGGGACACCGTACCAAGAGACCCAGTACTTC	TRBV2	TRBJ2-5	NA	NA
CAWSARWTGQPQHF	TGTGCCTGGAGCGCTAGATGGACAGGTCAGCCCCAGCATTTT	TRBV30	TRBJ1-5	TRBD1	few
CASSVAAGGGTDTQYF	TGTGCCAGCAGCGTAGCTGCGGGGGGAGGCACAGATACGCAGTATTTT	TRBV9	TRBJ2-3	TRBD2	few
CAGHEGQFNSPLHF	TGTGCCGGCCACGAAGGACAGTTTAATTCACCCCTCCACTTT	TRBV5-4	TRBJ1-6	NA	NA
CSVERGLGGNTEAFF	TGCAGCGTTGAAAGGGGCTTAGGGGGGAACACTGAAGCTTTCTTT	TRBV29-1	TRBJ1-1	NA	NA
CASSPGRVEGYTF	TGTGCCAGCTCACCCGGCAGGGTGGAAGGCTACACCTTC	TRBV18	TRBJ1-2	NA	NA
CASSRTVNQPQHF	TGTGCCAGCAGCCGGACAGTTAATCAGCCCCAGCATTTT	TRBV7-2	TRBJ1-5	NA	NA
CASRNHRDGELFF	TGTGCCAGTAGAAACCACAGGGACGGGGAGCTGTTTTTT	TRBV19	TRBJ2-2	NA	NA
CASSLEGAVVQGEQYF	TGCGCCAGCAGCTTGGAGGGGGCCGTCGTCCAGGGCGAGCAGTACTTC	TRBV5-1	TRBJ2-7	TRBD1	NA
CSVGDPTGGGEKLFF	TGCAGCGTTGGGGATCCTACAGGGGGCGGTGAAAAACTGTTTTTT	TRBV29-1	TRBJ1-4	TRBD1	NA
CASSLGEVQETQYF	TGTGCCAGCAGCTTGGGTGAGGTCCAAGAGACCCAGTACTTC	TRBV5-4	TRBJ2-5	NA	NA